This TCR beta chain was sequenced for a study of blood T cell repertoires in COVID-19. For the study at large: Sites in the United States, Italy and Spain provided acute and convalescent COVID-19 samples. PBMCs, B-cell-depleted T cells, or T cells provided the cDNA or gDNA that made up the material.

The V segment lost 4 bases and the J segment 3 bases; nucleotides outside the gene matches: 5. The CDR3 consists of 14 residues. The germline V gene encodes CDR1 SGHNT and CDR2 YYREEE (reference sequence). A remark on this clone: This sample also contains other DNA sequences that code for the same CDR3.

How the authors handled the data: Counts of nucleated cells, estimated from reference gene primer amplification, were obtained. Profiled with immunoSEQ multiplex PCR; TCRdb holds only in-frame clones, not every one. The V and J calls and clone size come from that table; D and trimming were worked out from the DNA. The sample contains around 140,000 clones, 85% to 90% of which appear only once. This rearrangement joins TRBV5-4 to TRBJ2-5, with 8 bases matching TRBD2. Sequencing was carried out using peripheral blood. The clonotype was recovered from an elderly man with acute or convalescent COVID-19. For the CDR3, the DNA is TGTGCCAGCAGCCCTCGGGGGGGGGAAGAGACCCAGTACTTC. This codes for CASSPRGGEETQYF.